The sequence of this TCR beta chain was determined in a study of control samples from healthy donors and cancer patients. This table comes from immunoSEQ multiplex PCR, and its TCRdb copy is limited to in-frame clones, with some not included. The sample lists approximately 70,000 clones; 90% were seen once. This CDR3 is 13 amino acids long. The V and J ends lost 8 bases and 2 bases respectively, with 11 bases between them. The V and J genes are TRBV12-3 or TRBV12-4 and TRBJ2-3; perhaps TRBD2 as D (6 bases). The source of this sequence is a woman aged 45-59 years with colorectal cancer. Source material: PBMCs. As DNA, the CDR3 is TGTGCCAGCGGTGGGGGGAACACAGATACGCAGTATTTT. Translated, it gives CASGGGNTDTQYF.